The 5 T cell receptor beta chains below all came from one sample that was sequenced in a study of blood T cell repertoires in COVID-19. Some clones are missing from TCRdb's copy, which holds only in-frame ones; the method was immunoSEQ multiplex PCR. The sample contains fewer than 65,000 clones, roughly 78% of which appear only once. Sequencing input: peripheral blood. The receptors were gathered from a man aged 65 to 79 with acute or convalescent COVID-19.

This clone was observed a few times. This sequence joins TRBV28 and TRBJ1-1; maybe TRBD1 (6 bases). Germline V lookup: CDR1 MDHEN, CDR2 SYDVKM. The V end lost 6 bases, the J end lost 8 bases, and 10 bases lay between the germline ends. The length of the CDR3 is 11 residues. This CDR3 reads CASRGQLEAFF. CDR3 sequence (DNA): TGTGCCAGCAGAGGACAGTTGGAAGCTTTCTTT. Combining the CDR3 with reference TRBV28 and TRBJ1-1 gives the whole variable domain DVKVTQSSRYLVKRTGEKVFLECVQDMDHENMFWYRQDPGLGLRLIYFSYDVKMKEKGDIPEGYSVSREKKERFSLILESASTNQTSMYLCASRGQLEAFFGQGTRLTVV.

The rearrangement joins TRBV3-1 (or the pseudogene TRBV3-2) to TRBJ2-2; TRBD2 aligns across 13 bases. Trimming at V came to 6 bases and at J to 2 bases, leaving 6 bases not matched to a gene. Germline V gene sequence: CDR1 LGHDT, CDR2 YNNKEL (reference sequence). The CDR3 runs 17 residues. The CDR3 DNA is TGTGCCAGCAGATGGGGGACTAGCGGGGCCAACACCGGGGAGCTGTTTTTT. Protein: CASRWGTSGANTGELFF.

The V and J genes are TRBV7-3 and TRBJ2-2; D not resolved. CDR1 and CDR2 (germline): SGHTA, FQGTGA. The V and J ends lost 0 bases and 6 bases respectively, with 14 bases between them. The CDR3 runs to 16 residues. The CDR3 region is CASSLTSPVGPGELFF. CDR3 DNA sequence: TGTGCCAGCAGCTTAACTAGCCCTGTCGGTCCCGGGGAGCTGTTTTTT.

The chain recombines TRBV25-1 with TRBJ1-1; D is possibly TRBD1 (5 bases). The CDR3 consists of 15 residues. Looked up from germline, CDR1 is MGHDK and CDR2 is SYGVNS. V lost 6 bases, J lost 1 base, and 15 bases lay in between. CDR3 sequence reads: CASRLQGAQNTEAFF. CDR3 coding DNA: TGTGCCAGCAGACTCCAAGGGGCCCAGAACACTGAAGCTTTCTTT. Full variable domain (outside the CDR3, taken from reference TRBV25-1 and TRBJ1-1): EADIYQTPRYLVIGTGKKITLECSQTMGHDKMYWYQQDPGMELHLIHYSYGVNSTEKGDLSSESTVSRIRTEHFPLTLESARPSHTSQYLCASRLQGAQNTEAFFGQGTRLTVV.

The rearrangement links TRBV7-9 to TRBJ1-2, with D possibly TRBD1 on 5 matching bases. The CDR3 has 15 amino acids. Germline V gene lookup returns CDR1 SEHNR and CDR2 FQNEAQ (reference sequence). Trimming removed 1 base at V and 4 bases at J, with 13 bases between. The CDR3 DNA sequence: TGTGCCAGCAGCTTAGGGGCCCGAAGGGGCTATGGCTACACCTTC. It is translated as CASSLGARRGYGYTF.